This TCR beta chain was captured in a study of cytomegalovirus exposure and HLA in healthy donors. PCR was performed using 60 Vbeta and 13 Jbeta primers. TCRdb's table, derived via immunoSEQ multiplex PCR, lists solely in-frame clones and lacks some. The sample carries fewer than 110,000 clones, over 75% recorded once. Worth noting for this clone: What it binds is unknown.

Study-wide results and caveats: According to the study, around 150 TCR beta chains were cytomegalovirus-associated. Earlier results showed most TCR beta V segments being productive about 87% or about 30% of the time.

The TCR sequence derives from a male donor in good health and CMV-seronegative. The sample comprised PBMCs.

CDR3 coding DNA: TGTGCCTGGGGCGGACAGTCAACTAATGAAAAACTGTTTTTT. This sequence encodes CAWGGQSTNEKLFF. V is TRBV30 and J is TRBJ1-4; D perhaps matches TRBD1 (6 bases). CDR3 length: 14 residues. Germline-derived CDR1 and CDR2 are GTSNPN and SVGIG (reference sequence). V was trimmed by 5 bases and J by 0 bases, leaving 10 bases between them.